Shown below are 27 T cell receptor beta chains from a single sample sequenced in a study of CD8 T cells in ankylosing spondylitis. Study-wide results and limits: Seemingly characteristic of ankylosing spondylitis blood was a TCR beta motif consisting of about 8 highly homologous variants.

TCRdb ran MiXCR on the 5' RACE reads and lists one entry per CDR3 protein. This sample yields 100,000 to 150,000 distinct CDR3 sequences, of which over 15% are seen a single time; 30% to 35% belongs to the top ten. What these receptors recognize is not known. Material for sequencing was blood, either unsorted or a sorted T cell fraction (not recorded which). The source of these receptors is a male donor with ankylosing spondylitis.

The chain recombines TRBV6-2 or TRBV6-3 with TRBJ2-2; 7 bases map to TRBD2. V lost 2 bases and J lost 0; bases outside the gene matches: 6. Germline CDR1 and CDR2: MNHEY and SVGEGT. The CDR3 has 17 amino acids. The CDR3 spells CASSYLASGANTGELFF. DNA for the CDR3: TGTGCCAGCAGTTACCTAGCTAGCGGTGCGAACACCGGGGAGCTGTTTTTT.

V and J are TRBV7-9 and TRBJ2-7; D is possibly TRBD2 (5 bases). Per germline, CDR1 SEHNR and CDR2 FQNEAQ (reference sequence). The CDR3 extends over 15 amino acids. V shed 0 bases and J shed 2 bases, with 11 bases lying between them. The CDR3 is CASSLAGVSAYEQYF. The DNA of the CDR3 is TGTGCCAGCAGCTTAGCCGGGGTCAGCGCCTACGAGCAGTACTTC.

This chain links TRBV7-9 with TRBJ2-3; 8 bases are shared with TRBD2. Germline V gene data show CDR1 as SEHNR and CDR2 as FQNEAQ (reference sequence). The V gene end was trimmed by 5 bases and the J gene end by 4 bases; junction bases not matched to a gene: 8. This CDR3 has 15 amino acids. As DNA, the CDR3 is TGTGCCAGCAGCAATGCGGGGGGCCCCTCAGATACGCAGTATTTT. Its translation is CASSNAGGPSDTQYF.

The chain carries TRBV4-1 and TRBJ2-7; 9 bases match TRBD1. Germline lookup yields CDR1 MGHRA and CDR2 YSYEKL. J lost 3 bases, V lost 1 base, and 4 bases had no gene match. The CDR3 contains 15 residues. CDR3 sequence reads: CASSQGGTGSYEQYF. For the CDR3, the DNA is TGCGCCAGCAGCCAAGGCGGGACAGGGAGCTACGAGCAGTACTTC.

In DNA form, the CDR3 reads TGCAGTGCTAGTCCCCGGGAGTTGCTCTCCTACAATGAGCAGTTCTTC. This gives the protein CSASPRELLSYNEQFF. This sequence joins TRBV20-1 and TRBJ2-1; D is possibly TRBD2 (6 bases). The germline CDR1 and CDR2 sequences are DFQATT and SNEGSKA (reference sequence). The CDR3 runs 16 residues. V was trimmed by 3 bases and J by 0 bases, leaving 15 bases between them.

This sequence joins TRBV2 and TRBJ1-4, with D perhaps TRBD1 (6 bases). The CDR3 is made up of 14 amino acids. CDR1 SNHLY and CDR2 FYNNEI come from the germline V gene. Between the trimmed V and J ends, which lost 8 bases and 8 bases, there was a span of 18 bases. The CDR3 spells CASGLGGAGEKLFF. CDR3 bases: TGTGCCAGCGGTTTAGGGGGGGCAGGGGAAAAACTGTTTTTT.

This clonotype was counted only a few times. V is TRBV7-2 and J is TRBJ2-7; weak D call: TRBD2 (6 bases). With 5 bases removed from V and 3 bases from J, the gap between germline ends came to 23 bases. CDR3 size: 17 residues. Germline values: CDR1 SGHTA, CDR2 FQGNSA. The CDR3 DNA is TGTGCCAGCAGCGGGACCGGGGGAAGGAACACAATCTACGAGCAGTACTTC. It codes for CASSGTGGRNTIYEQYF.

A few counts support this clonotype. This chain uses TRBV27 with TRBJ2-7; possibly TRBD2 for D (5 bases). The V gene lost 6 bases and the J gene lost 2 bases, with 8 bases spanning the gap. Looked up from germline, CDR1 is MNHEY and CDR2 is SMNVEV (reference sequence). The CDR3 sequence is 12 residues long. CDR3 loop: CASRGATYEQYF. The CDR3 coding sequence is TGTGCCAGCAGGGGAGCCACCTACGAGCAGTACTTC.

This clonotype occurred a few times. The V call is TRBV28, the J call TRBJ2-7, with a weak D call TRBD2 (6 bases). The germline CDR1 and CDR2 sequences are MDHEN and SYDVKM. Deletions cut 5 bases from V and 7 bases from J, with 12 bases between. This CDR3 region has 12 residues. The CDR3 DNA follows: TGTGCCAGCAGTCCCGGGACTTATGAGCAGTACTTC. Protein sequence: CASSPGTYEQYF.

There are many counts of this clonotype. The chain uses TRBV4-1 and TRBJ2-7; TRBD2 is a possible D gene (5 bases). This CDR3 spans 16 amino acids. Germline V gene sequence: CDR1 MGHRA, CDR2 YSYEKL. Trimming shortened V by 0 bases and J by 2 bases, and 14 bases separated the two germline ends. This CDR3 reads CASSQDRTGDTYEQYF. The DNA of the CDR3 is TGCGCCAGCAGCCAAGATCGGACCGGGGATACCTACGAGCAGTACTTC.

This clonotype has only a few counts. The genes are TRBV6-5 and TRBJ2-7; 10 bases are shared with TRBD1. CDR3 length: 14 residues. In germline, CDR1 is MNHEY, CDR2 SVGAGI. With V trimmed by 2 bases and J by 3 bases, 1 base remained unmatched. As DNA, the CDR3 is TGTGCCAGCAGTTACGGGACAGGGGTCTACGAGCAGTACTTC. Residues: CASSYGTGVYEQYF.

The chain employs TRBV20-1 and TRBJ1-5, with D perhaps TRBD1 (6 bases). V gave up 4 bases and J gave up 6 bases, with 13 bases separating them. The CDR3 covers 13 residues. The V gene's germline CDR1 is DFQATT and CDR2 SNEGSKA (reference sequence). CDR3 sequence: CSATTGFGQPQHF. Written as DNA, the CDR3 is TGCAGTGCTACCACAGGGTTCGGTCAGCCCCAGCATTTT.

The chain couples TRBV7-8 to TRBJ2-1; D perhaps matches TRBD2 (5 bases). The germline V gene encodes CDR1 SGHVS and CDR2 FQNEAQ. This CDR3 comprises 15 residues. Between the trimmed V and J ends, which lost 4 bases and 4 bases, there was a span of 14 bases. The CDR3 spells CASSWTYAPYNEQFF. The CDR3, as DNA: TGTGCCAGCAGCTGGACTTACGCTCCTTACAATGAGCAGTTCTTC.

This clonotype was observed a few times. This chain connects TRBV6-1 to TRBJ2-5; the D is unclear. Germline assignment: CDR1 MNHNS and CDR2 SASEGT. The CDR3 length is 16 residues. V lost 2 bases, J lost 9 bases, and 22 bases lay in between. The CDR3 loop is CASSERAIPPSAAQYF. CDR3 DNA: TGTGCCAGCAGTGAAAGGGCTATCCCGCCCTCGGCGGCCCAGTACTTC.

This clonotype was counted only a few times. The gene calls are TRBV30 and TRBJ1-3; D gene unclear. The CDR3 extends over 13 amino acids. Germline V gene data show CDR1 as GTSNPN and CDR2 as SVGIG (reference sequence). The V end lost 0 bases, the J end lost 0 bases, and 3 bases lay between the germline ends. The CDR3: CAWSVTSGNTIYF. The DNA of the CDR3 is TGTGCCTGGAGTGTTACCTCTGGAAACACCATATATTTT.

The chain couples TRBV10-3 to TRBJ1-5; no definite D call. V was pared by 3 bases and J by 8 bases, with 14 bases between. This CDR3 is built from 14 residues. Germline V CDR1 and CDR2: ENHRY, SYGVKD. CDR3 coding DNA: TGTGCCATCAGTGATGATGTACTTAGAGAGCCCCAGCATTTT. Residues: CAISDDVLREPQHF.

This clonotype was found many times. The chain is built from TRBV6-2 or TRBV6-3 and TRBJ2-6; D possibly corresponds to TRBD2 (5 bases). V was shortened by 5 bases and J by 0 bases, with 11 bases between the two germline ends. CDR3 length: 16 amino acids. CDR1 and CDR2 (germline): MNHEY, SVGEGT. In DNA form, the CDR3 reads TGTGCCAGCAGTACTGGGAGACTCTCTGGGGCCAACGTCCTGACTTTC. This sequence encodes CASSTGRLSGANVLTF.

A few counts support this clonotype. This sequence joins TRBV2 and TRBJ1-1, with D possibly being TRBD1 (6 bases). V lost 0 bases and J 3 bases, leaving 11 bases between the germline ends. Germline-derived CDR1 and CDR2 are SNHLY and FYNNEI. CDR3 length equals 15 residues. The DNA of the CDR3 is TGTGCCAGCAGTGAAGCGGGGGGCCCGGACACTGAAGCTTTCTTT. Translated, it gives CASSEAGGPDTEAFF.

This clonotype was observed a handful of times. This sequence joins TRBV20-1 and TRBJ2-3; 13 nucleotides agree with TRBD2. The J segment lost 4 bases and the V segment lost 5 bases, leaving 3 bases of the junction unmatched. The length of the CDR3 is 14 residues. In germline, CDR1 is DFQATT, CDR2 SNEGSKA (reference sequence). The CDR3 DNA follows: TGCAGTGCTCGGACTAGCGGGAGAGCAGATACGCAGTATTTT. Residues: CSARTSGRADTQYF.

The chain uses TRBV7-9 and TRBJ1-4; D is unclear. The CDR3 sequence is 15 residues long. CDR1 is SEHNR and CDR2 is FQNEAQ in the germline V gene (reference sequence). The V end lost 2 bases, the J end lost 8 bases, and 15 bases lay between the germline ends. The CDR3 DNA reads TGTGCCAGCAGCTTATCCGGGAGGCCTGGGGAAAAACTGTTTTTT. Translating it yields CASSLSGRPGEKLFF. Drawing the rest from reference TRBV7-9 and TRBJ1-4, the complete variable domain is DTGVSQNPRHKITKRGQNVTFRCDPISEHNRLYWYRQTLGQGPEFLTYFQNEAQLEKSRLLSDRFSAERPKGSFSTLEIQRTEQGDSAMYLCASSLSGRPGEKLFFGSGTQLSVL.

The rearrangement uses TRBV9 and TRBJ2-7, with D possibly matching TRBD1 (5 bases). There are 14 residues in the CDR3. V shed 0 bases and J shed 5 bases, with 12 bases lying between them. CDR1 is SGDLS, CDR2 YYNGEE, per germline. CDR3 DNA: TGTGCCAGCAGCGTAGCGGCTAGGGGCAACGAGCAGTACTTC. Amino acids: CASSVAARGNEQYF.

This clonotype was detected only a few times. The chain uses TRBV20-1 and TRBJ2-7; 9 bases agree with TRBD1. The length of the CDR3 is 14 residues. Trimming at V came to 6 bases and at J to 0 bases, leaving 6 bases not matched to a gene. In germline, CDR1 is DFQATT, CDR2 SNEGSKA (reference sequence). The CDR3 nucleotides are TGCAGTGCCAAAAGACAGGGGGGCTCCTACGAGCAGTACTTC. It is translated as CSAKRQGGSYEQYF.

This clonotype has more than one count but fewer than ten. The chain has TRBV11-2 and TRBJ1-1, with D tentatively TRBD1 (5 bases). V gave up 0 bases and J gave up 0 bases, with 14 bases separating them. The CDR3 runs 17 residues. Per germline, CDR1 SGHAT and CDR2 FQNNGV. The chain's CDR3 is CASSLDPRAVMNTEAFF. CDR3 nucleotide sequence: TGTGCCAGCAGCTTAGATCCCAGGGCCGTCATGAACACTGAAGCTTTCTTT.

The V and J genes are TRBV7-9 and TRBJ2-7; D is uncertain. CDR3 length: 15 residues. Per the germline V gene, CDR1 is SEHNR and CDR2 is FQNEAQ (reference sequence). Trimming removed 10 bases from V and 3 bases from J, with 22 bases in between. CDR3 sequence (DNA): TGTGCCAACATACCCCACAGATCCAATTACTACGAGCAGTACTTC. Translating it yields CANIPHRSNYYEQYF.

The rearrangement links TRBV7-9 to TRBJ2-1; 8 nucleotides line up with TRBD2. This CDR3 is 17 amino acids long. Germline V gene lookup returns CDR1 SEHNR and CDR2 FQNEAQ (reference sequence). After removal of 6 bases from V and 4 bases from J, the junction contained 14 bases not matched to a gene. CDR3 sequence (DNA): TGTGCCAGCAGTCAAGTACGGGGCGGGAGGATATACAATGAGCAGTTCTTC. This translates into CASSQVRGGRIYNEQFF.

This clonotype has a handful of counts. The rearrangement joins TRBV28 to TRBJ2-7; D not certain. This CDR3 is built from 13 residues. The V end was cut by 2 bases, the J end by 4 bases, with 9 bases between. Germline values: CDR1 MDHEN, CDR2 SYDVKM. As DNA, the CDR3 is TGTGCCAGCAGTTTACGGACGGCATACGAGCAGTACTTC. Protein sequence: CASSLRTAYEQYF.

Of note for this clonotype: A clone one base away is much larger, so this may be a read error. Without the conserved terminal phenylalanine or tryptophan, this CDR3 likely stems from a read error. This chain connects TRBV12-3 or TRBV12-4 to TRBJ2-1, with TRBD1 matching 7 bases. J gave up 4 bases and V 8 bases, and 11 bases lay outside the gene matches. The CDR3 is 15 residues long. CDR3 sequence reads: CASSGGVVGYNEQFS. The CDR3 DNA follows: TGTGCCAGCTCAGGGGGAGTAGTGGGTTACAATGAGCAGTTCTCC.